This T cell receptor (beta chain) was captured by sequencing in a study of T cells in Graves' hyperthyroidism and ophthalmopathy. Disease duration was under 3 months in the ophthalmopathy patients, who also had a Clinical Activity Score of at least 3 and a NOSPECS grade of at least 4. The ends lost 5 bases at V and 4 bases at J; junction bases unmatched: 4. The CDR3 length is 12 residues. Per the germline V gene, CDR1 is GTSNPN and CDR2 is SVGIG (reference sequence). This clonotype was recorded many times. Its antigen is unknown. Study-wide results and caveats: Most thyroid clonotypes with frequency above 0.001 were detected in blood.

Regions amplified from RNA transcripts were the TCR beta CDR3 regions. First-round RT-PCR of the TCR CDR3 relied on the HTBI primer set. TCRdb itself ran the multiplex PCR reads through MiXCR, one entry per CDR3 protein. This table holds about 640,000 distinct CDR3 sequences, about 20% found once. The source of this sequence is a man aged 30 to 45 with Graves' ophthalmopathy. The chain links TRBV30 to TRBJ1-1; the match to TRBD1 covers 7 bases. Sequenced input: blood. The CDR3 here is CAWGPGGTEAFF. Written as DNA, the CDR3 is TGTGCCTGGGGCCCAGGGGGCACTGAAGCTTTCTTT.